This T cell receptor beta chain was documented in a study of blood T cell repertoires in COVID-19 (dated by TCRdb to the early 2020s). Concerning the study at large: Samples from collaborators originated in the United States, Italy and Spain and spanned both the acute and convalescent phases of COVID-19. The prospective study material was composed of cDNA or gDNA derived from T cells, B-cell-depleted T cells, or PBMCs. Where available, HLA class I and class II types were taken from metadata supplied by the sample provider and were not determined by assay-based typing. The dataset comprised deeply sampled blood TCRbeta repertoires from subjects exposed to, actively infected with, or recovered from COVID-19. The sample metadata nearly always contained a de-identified subject ID, COVID-19 status, age in years and sex. The repertoires were made available in a free public database intended to serve as a resource for research on the immune response to SARS-CoV-2. The samples were drawn from two sources: the first 160 participants of the ongoing ImmuneRACE study, and approximately 1,300 subjects contributed by 6 global collaborators. What the study reported, not specific to this receptor: Clinical and demographic metadata were provided uncurated, with the amount varying by source and participant.

V and J lose 8 bases and 4 bases, and a span of 16 bases separates them. CDR1 and CDR2 (LNHDA, SQIVND) derive from the germline V gene (reference sequence). The CDR3 spans 14 residues, from the cysteine through the phenylalanine. Only the CDR3 region is kept as DNA, spanning 42 bases read in frame from base 1. Notes on this clone: The antigen it binds to is not known. Base-call qualities are not available, and no considerably larger clone is one nucleotide away.

Collaborating institutions collected whole blood in K2EDTA tubes following their own protocols. Collaborator samples were shipped for TCRbeta analysis as frozen whole blood, isolated PBMCs, or DNA extracted from either sample type. TCRbeta CDR3 regions were amplified from genomic DNA by means of the immunoSEQ Assay, a bias-controlled multiplex PCR. Per the original workflow: The number of nucleated cells in each sample was estimated by amplification of reference gene primers within the assay. To quantify the absolute abundance of each unique TCRbeta CDR3 rearrangement, sequence reads were collapsed and filtered. For each sample, productive Simpson clonality was calculated as the square root of Simpson's diversity index across productive rearrangements. TCRdb obtained this table from immuneACCESS and retained in-frame rearrangements with V and J assigned. These tables miss some clones; where compared with another copy, unresolved V genes account for less than half of the shortfall, and the remainder is unexplained. Clone size and V and J calls were adopted from that table, with D and trimming inferred from the DNA. The sample table lists about 150,000 clones, just under 85% of them with a count of one. The ten largest clones take up about 29% of the sample.

Sequenced: peripheral blood. The sequence came from a woman aged 55-69 years with acute or convalescent COVID-19. In this chain, TRBV19 is recombined with TRBJ2-3; the D gene is perhaps TRBD2, from 5 matching bases. The nucleotide sequence reads as follows: TGTGCCAGTGCCCAGTCACTAGTCCCAGATACGCAGTATTTT. The resulting protein is CASAQSLVPDTQYF.